This TCR beta chain emerged from a study of shared clonotypes between healthy human individuals. About the study: Ranging from 18 to 49 in age, donors were a couple of women and a few men. Notes on the study in general: A limitation of the genetic and exposure-history diversity represented arose from few donors.

The CDR3 sequence is 13 residues long. The germline CDR1 and CDR2 sequences are SGHTS and YDEGEE. The ends were cut back, 2 bases at V and 0 bases at J, with 5 bases in the middle. Turning to this clone: Its target is unknown.

Sequencing used immunoSEQ multiplex PCR; TCRdb keeps in-frame clones, though not all of them. The table shows 2 million to 2.5 million clones, with roughly 95% occurring only once. The sequence derives from a man aged 18-30 years in good health. This chain uses TRBV5-8 with TRBJ1-2; unclear D gene. The sequenced sample consisted of naive CD4+ T cells sorted from blood. Subset denoted: CD45RA+ positively selected. CDR3 nucleotide sequence: TGTGCCAGCAGCTTTCCGCCTAACTATGGCTACACCTTC. This gives the protein CASSFPPNYGYTF.